Listed here are 23 T cell receptor beta chains from one sample, sequenced in a study of T cells in women clearing cervical HPV infection (dated by TCRdb to 2017 to 2018). The library was obtained by the immunoSEQ multiplex PCR assay. The table was pulled from immuneACCESS by TCRdb, which kept in-frame rearrangements only. Such tables lose some clones; where checked, under half of the loss comes from unresolved V genes, and the rest has no known cause. Per the sample table, the count is roughly 50,000 clones. Under 40% of the sample belongs to the ten largest clones. The material sequenced was blood buffy coat. Receptor source: a woman aged 18-69 years with a cervical HPV16 infection that either progressed to CIN3+ or cleared (not recorded which).

Details on this clone: The CDR3 end lies 3 residues beyond the end of the read and is filled in from the germline J gene. The V call is TRBV19, the J call TRBJ2-7, with a tentative D call TRBD1 (5 bases). CDR3 size: 14 residues. CDR1 is LNHDA, CDR2 SQIVND, per germline (reference sequence). Between the trimmed V and J ends, which lost 4 bases and 2 bases, there was a span of 12 bases. The CDR3 sequence: CASSTSQGPYEQYF. The part of the CDR3 DNA that was read is TGTGCCAGTAGTACGTCGCAGGGTCCCTACGAG.

A remark on this clone: The CDR3 end is not reached by the read, which stops 3 residues before it; the germline J gene fills it in. The genes are TRBV7-9 and TRBJ2-7; D is perhaps TRBD1 (6 bases). The V gene lost 8 bases and the J gene lost 3 bases, with 11 bases spanning the gap. The CDR3 covers 12 residues. The germline gives CDR1 SEHNR, CDR2 FQNEAQ (reference sequence). The covered CDR3 bases are TGTGCCAGCTTAAAACAGGGCTACGAG. Its protein is CASLKQGYE. The full CDR3 protein reads CASLKQGYEQYF. Together with reference TRBV7-9 and TRBJ2-7, the CDR3 gives the full variable domain: DTGVSQNPRHKITKRGQNVTFRCDPISEHNRLYWYRQTLGQGPEFLTYFQNEAQLEKSRLLSDRFSAERPKGSFSTLEIQRTEQGDSAMYLCASLKQGYEQYFGPGTRLTVT.

On this clone itself: The CDR3 is cut off 3 residues early in the read; its end comes from the germline J gene. The V call is TRBV5-5, the J call TRBJ1-5; D uncertain. From germline, CDR1 is SGHKS and CDR2 YYEKEE (reference sequence). CDR3 length: 14 residues. The V and J ends lost 4 bases and 9 bases respectively, with 17 bases between them. CDR3 DNA, as far as it was read: TGTGCCAGCAGCCTAGACCGCAGCGGTACGCCC. Amino acids: CASSLDRSGTP. The CDR3 in its entirety is CASSLDRSGTPQHF.

For this clone: Read coverage stops 3 residues before the CDR3 terminus; the germline J gene supplies the remainder. This chain links TRBV20-1 with TRBJ2-3; D is possibly TRBD1 (6 bases). CDR3 length: 15 amino acids. The germline V and J ends were trimmed by 6 bases and 0 bases, with 16 bases remaining between them. Germline V gene sequence: CDR1 DFQATT, CDR2 SNEGSKA (reference sequence). CDR3 region: CSAPEGGSSTDTQYF. CDR3 bases read: TGCAGTGCGCCCGAAGGGGGTTCTAGCACAGATACG.

In the case of this clone: The CDR3 end is not reached by the read, which stops 3 residues before it; the germline J gene fills it in. The chain carries TRBV18 and TRBJ1-2, with unresolved D. This CDR3 has 13 residues. The V gene lost 3 bases and the J gene lost 2 bases, with 7 bases spanning the gap. From germline, CDR1 is KGHSH and CDR2 LQKENI. CDR3 DNA (partial): TGTGCCAGCTCACCGGCAGAAAACTATGGC. It is translated as CASSPAENYG. The complete CDR3 protein is CASSPAENYGYTF.

With respect to this clone: A read error may produce the germline difference seen at one junction end. The missing CDR3 end, 3 residues past where the read stops, is filled in from the germline J gene. This chain uses TRBV18 with TRBJ1-3; no definite D call. The CDR3 totals 13 residues. Germline CDR1 reads KGHSH; CDR2 reads LQKENI. The CDR3 bases that were read are TGTGCCAGCTCACCATGGGCTGGAAACACG. As protein: CASSPWAGNT. The whole CDR3 protein is CASSPWAGNTIYF.

Note on this clone: Read data end 3 residues before the CDR3 end; the end is taken from the germline J gene. This chain links TRBV30 with TRBJ2-5; 8 positions agree with TRBD1. Germline CDR1 GTSNPN, CDR2 SVGIG (reference sequence). The CDR3 is 14 amino acids. V lost 3 bases and J lost 2; bases outside the gene matches: 5. The covered CDR3 bases are TGTGCCTGGAGCACCGGGACAGGACAAGAGACC. Amino acids: CAWSTGTGQET. The full CDR3 protein is CAWSTGTGQETQYF.

Concerning this clone: The read stops 3 residues short of the end of the CDR3; the missing end is completed from the germline J gene. V is TRBV30 and J is TRBJ2-1; tentative D call: TRBD1 (5 bases). Germline loops: CDR1 GTSNPN, CDR2 SVGIG (reference sequence). The V end lost 3 bases, the J end lost 0 bases, and 18 bases lay between the germline ends. The CDR3 spans 17 residues. The sequenced CDR3 bases are TGTGCCTGGAGGGACGAATGGGGCGACTCCTCCTACAATGAG. It specifies CAWRDEWGDSSYNE. Given in full, the CDR3 is CAWRDEWGDSSYNEQFF.

Worth noting for this clone: The read ends 3 residues early relative to the CDR3; the germline J gene fills the gap. The chain carries TRBV2 and TRBJ1-2; D gene ambiguous. Germline lookup yields CDR1 SNHLY and CDR2 FYNNEI. Trimming took off 6 bases at V and 4 bases at J, with 18 bases between the two ends. The CDR3 length is 15 residues. CDR3 region: CASRETPHSVYGYTF. The DNA read from the CDR3 is TGTGCCAGCAGGGAAACTCCCCATTCGGTCTATGGC.

A note on this clone: The sequenced fragment ends 3 residues before the CDR3 boundary, so the rest is inferred from the germline J gene. This chain uses TRBV19 with TRBJ2-3, with TRBD1 identical over 7 bases. Germline V gives CDR1 LNHDA, CDR2 SQIVND (reference sequence). CDR3 size: 15 residues. The CDR3 DNA, read in part, is TGTGCCAGTAGTCAAGGGGGCGCGGGCAATCAGCCG. Amino acid sequence: CASSQGGAGNQP. The CDR3 in its entirety is CASSQGGAGNQPQYF.

A note on this clone: The read halts 3 residues ahead of the CDR3 end, with the missing end drawn from the germline J gene. V is TRBV7-9 and J is TRBJ2-5; 7 positions match TRBD2. This CDR3 spans 14 amino acids. The germline CDR1 and CDR2 sequences are SEHNR and FQNEAQ (reference sequence). The part of the CDR3 DNA that was read is TGTGCCAGCAGCCCGCCCACCGGGGAGGGAACC. As protein: CASSPPTGEGT. The whole CDR3 is CASSPPTGEGTQYF.

Points on this clone: The sequence runs out 3 residues before the end of the CDR3; the remainder is reconstructed from the germline J gene. This rearrangement joins TRBV7-9 to TRBJ1-2; the D is unclear. Germline CDR1 reads SEHNR; CDR2 reads FQNEAQ (reference sequence). The CDR3 consists of 15 residues. CDR3 protein: CASSLTAAYSGDYTF. The part of the CDR3 DNA that was read is TGTGCCAGCAGCCTAACAGCGGCGTACTCGGGCGAC.

As to this clone: The CDR3 goes on 3 residues after the read ends, and that part is filled in from the germline J gene. The chain has TRBV18 and TRBJ1-2, with a tentative D call TRBD1 (6 bases). This CDR3 is built from 17 residues. Germline values: CDR1 KGHSH, CDR2 LQKENI. This chain's CDR3 is CASSPGLAGGLNNDYTF. The CDR3 bases that were read are TGTGCCAGCTCACCGGGACTAGCGGGGGGGCTTAACAATGAC.

The CDR3 loop is CASSWGGVNNDYTF. CDR3 bases read: TGTGCCAGTAGTTGGGGCGGGGTGAACAATGAC. The chain uses TRBV19 and TRBJ1-2; D might be TRBD1 (5 bases). Read sequence stops 3 residues before the CDR3 end, and the germline J gene provides the missing end. The CDR3 is made up of 14 amino acids. Per the germline V gene, CDR1 is LNHDA and CDR2 is SQIVND (reference sequence).

With respect to this clone: The sequenced fragment ends 3 residues before the CDR3 boundary, so the rest is inferred from the germline J gene. This chain uses TRBV5-1 with TRBJ1-4; 9 bases align to TRBD1. The CDR3 spans 16 residues. Germline V lookup: CDR1 SGHRS, CDR2 YFSETQ. The CDR3 loop is CASSATGGTDNSPLFF. The CDR3 DNA, read in part, is TGCGCCAGCAGCGCCACAGGGGGCACCGATAATTCACCA.

About this clone: Germline is not matched at one junction end, which may reflect a read error. The read terminates 3 residues before the CDR3 end, so the remaining end is supplied by the germline J gene. This chain links TRBV7-2 with TRBJ2-3; no clear D gene. The V gene's germline CDR1 is SGHTA and CDR2 FQGNSA. This CDR3 region has 12 residues. The CDR3 here is CASGLDYGTQYF. The CDR3 bases that were read are TGTGCCAGCGGCTTAGATTACGGTACG.

Comments on this clone: The sequenced fragment ends 3 residues before the CDR3 boundary, so the rest is inferred from the germline J gene. V is TRBV6-2 or TRBV6-3 and J is TRBJ2-3, with D perhaps matching TRBD1 (6 bases). The germline V gene has CDR1 MNHEY and CDR2 SVGEGT. The CDR3 consists of 17 residues. With 10 bases removed from V and 3 bases from J, the gap between germline ends came to 26 bases. Here the CDR3 reads CATIIYPQLGGTDTQYF. CDR3 DNA, as far as it was read: TGTGCCACCATTATATACCCCCAGCTAGGGGGAACAGATACG.

Notes on this clone: The CDR3 goes on 3 residues after the read ends, and that part is filled in from the germline J gene. The genes are TRBV5-1 and TRBJ2-5; TRBD2 agrees at 14 bases. The germline CDR1 and CDR2 sequences are SGHRS and YFSETQ. This CDR3 has 16 amino acids. V was pared by 4 bases and J by 2 bases, with 4 bases of the junction left unmatched. This CDR3 reads CASSGGLAGAQETQYF. The part of the CDR3 DNA that was read is TGCGCCAGCAGCGGGGGACTAGCGGGAGCTCAAGAGACC.

The CDR3 DNA, read in part, is TGTGCCTGGAGTGTAGCGGAGACC. Protein: CAWSVAET. In full, the CDR3 is CAWSVAETQYF. This chain uses TRBV30 with TRBJ2-5; D not resolved. Sequencing ends 3 residues short of the CDR3 end; the germline J gene provides the rest. The CDR3 length is 11 residues. The ends were cut back, 0 bases at V and 5 bases at J, with 4 bases in the middle. The germline gives CDR1 GTSNPN, CDR2 SVGIG (reference sequence).

As for this clone: The read falls 3 residues short of the CDR3 end, and the missing part is taken from the germline J gene. The V and J genes are TRBV19 and TRBJ2-2, with D maybe TRBD1 (5 bases). CDR3 length: 13 amino acids. Germline V CDR1 and CDR2: LNHDA, SQIVND (reference sequence). The CDR3 bases that were read are TGTGCCAGTAGTATCCAGGGCTCCTCACCG. Amino acid sequence: CASSIQGSSP. The complete CDR3 reads CASSIQGSSPLFF.

Comment on this clone: The read is 3 residues too short to cover the CDR3 end, so that end is filled in from the germline J gene. This sequence joins TRBV5-1 and TRBJ2-2, with D uncertain. Germline values: CDR1 SGHRS, CDR2 YFSETQ. The CDR3 is 17 residues long. V was shortened by 0 bases and J by 1 base, with 13 bases between the two germline ends. The sequenced CDR3 bases are TGCGCCAGCAGCTTGGTATCGTCAGGCAAGAACACCGGGGAG. It is translated as CASSLVSSGKNTGE. Given in full, the CDR3 is CASSLVSSGKNTGELFF.

Details on this clone: The read ends 3 residues before the CDR3 terminus; that terminus is restored from the germline J gene. This rearrangement joins TRBV7-6 to TRBJ2-1, with 7 nucleotides matching TRBD1. CDR1 and CDR2 (germline): SGHVS, FNYEAQ. The length of the CDR3 is 15 residues. V lost 5 bases, J lost 0 bases, and 4 bases stayed unmatched. This CDR3 is CASSQTGISYNEQFF. The sequenced CDR3 bases are TGTGCCAGCAGCCAGACAGGGATCTCCTACAATGAG.

A remark on this clone: Read coverage stops 3 residues before the CDR3 terminus; the germline J gene supplies the remainder. This sequence joins TRBV5-1 and TRBJ2-7; 8 nucleotides match TRBD2. Unmatched junction bases numbered 16, after V lost 1 base and J lost 4 bases. Per germline, CDR1 SGHRS and CDR2 YFSETQ. The CDR3 sequence is 18 residues long. The sequenced CDR3 bases are TGCGCCAGCAGCTTGCCCCACCAACCGGGACTAGTTCCGTACGAG. This gives the protein CASSLPHQPGLVPYE. The full-length CDR3 reads as CASSLPHQPGLVPYEQYF.